The present entry profiles one TCR beta chain with its context. Antigen unknown. It was with 60 Vbeta and 13 Jbeta primers that the PCR ran. Sequenced by immunoSEQ multiplex PCR; TCRdb stores in-frame clones only, minus some. Counted here are around 280,000 clones, approximately 90% occurring once; the ten biggest clones make up about 2%. Trimming shortened V by 5 bases and J by 1 base, and 11 bases separated the two germline ends. CDR3 length equals 14 residues. CDR1 SGHTA and CDR2 FQGNSA come from the germline V gene. The data were taken from a study of cytomegalovirus exposure and HLA in healthy donors. Study summary: When 398 donors were genotyped, roughly 82% of them were found to fall in the Caucasian-associated ancestry cluster. Study conclusions and caveats: Fewer N-insertions (relative to the approximately 670-donor mean) were reportedly seen in an Asian-associated ancestry cluster in a later analysis. A link between a missense DCLRE1C variant and TCR beta V- and J-gene trimming emerged from a later analysis.

The sample consisted of PBMCs. The chain has TRBV7-2 and TRBJ2-5; D unclear. The receptor was isolated from a woman aged 18-35 years in good health and CMV-seronegative. CDR3 sequence (DNA): TGTGCCAGCAGCCAGCAGGCAGGCCAAGAGACCCAGTACTTC. Encoded protein: CASSQQAGQETQYF.